A single sample gave rise to the 19 T cell receptor beta chains below, sequenced in a study of T-cell reconstitution after alpha-beta-depleted transplantation in children. Preparation of the TCRbeta library involved a method that used unique molecular identifiers. TCRdb re-derived calls from the PCR reads in MiXCR, one entry per CDR3 protein. The data contain more than 85,000 distinct CDR3 sequences, 4.5% to 7.5% of them singletons. The source material was PBMCs, mostly from graft donor cells, sampled 60 days after TCRalphabeta/CD19-depleted stem cell transplant. The receptors originated from a female patient aged 2-10 years who had a stem cell transplant for Fanconi anemia, so the T cells may come from the graft donor.

This clonotype was picked up a small number of times. The chain combines TRBV11-2 with TRBJ2-7; possibly TRBD1 or TRBD2 for D (5 bases each). Trimming took 5 bases from V and 4 from J, leaving 18 bases between them. This CDR3 is 15 amino acids long. CDR1 and CDR2 from the germline V gene are SGHAT and FQNNGV. The CDR3 region has the DNA TGTGCCAGCAGCCACCAGTTATGGGGCGGGTACGAGCAGTACTTC. Encoded protein: CASSHQLWGGYEQYF.

This clonotype was detected many times. The V gene is TRBV29-1, the J gene TRBJ2-7, with 7 bases aligning to TRBD2. This CDR3 comprises 13 residues. Trimming took 6 bases from V and 0 from J; bases not matched to a gene: 5. From germline, CDR1 is SQVTM and CDR2 ANQGSEA. CDR3 nucleotide sequence: TGCAGCGTGGAAACTAGCGACTCCTACGAGCAGTACTTC. Encoded protein: CSVETSDSYEQYF.

Many counts were recorded for this clonotype. The chain joins TRBV5-1 to TRBJ2-6, with D perhaps TRBD1 (6 bases). Germline CDR1 and CDR2: SGHRS and YFSETQ. The ends were cut back, 5 bases at V and 4 bases at J, with 16 bases in the middle. This CDR3 is 16 amino acids long. The CDR3 region has the DNA TGCGCCAGCAGGGATTACAGGGACACGGGGGCCAACGTCCTGACTTTC. It is translated as CASRDYRDTGANVLTF.

The table lists this clonotype with many counts. The genes are TRBV27 and TRBJ2-2; no definite D call. Looked up from germline, CDR1 is MNHEY and CDR2 is SMNVEV (reference sequence). The V end lost 6 bases, the J end lost 5 bases, and 7 bases lay between the germline ends. The CDR3 length is 12 residues. The CDR3 coding sequence is TGTGCCAGCAGGACTGATACCGGGGAGCTGTTTTTT. Amino acid sequence: CASRTDTGELFF.

With regard to this clonotype: This may be a read error: a much more frequent sequence differs by one nucleotide. This chain uses TRBV6-2 or TRBV6-3 with TRBJ1-5; the D gene is possibly TRBD1 (5 bases). The V gene's germline CDR1 is MNHEY and CDR2 SVGEGT. The CDR3 spans 15 residues. The CDR3 DNA reads as TGTGCCAGCAGCCGACGACAGTCTAGCAATAAGCCCCAGCATTTT. Its protein is CASSRRQSSNKPQHF.

This clonotype was picked up many times. This chain uses TRBV10-3 with TRBJ2-7; tentatively, D is TRBD1 or TRBD2 (5 bases each). Deletions cut 2 bases from V and 2 bases from J, with 13 bases between. Germline V gene lookup returns CDR1 ENHRY and CDR2 SYGVKD. This CDR3 has 15 residues. The CDR3 spells CAISEVAGRTYEQYF. The CDR3 DNA reads TGTGCCATCAGTGAGGTAGCAGGGAGAACCTACGAGCAGTACTTC.

This clonotype was counted at least ten times. This chain links TRBV29-1 with TRBJ2-7; the D gene could be TRBD1 or TRBD2 (6 bases each). Trimming shortened V by 6 bases and J by 1 base, and 13 bases separated the two germline ends. CDR1 and CDR2 from the germline V gene are SQVTM and ANQGSEA. This CDR3 is built from 13 residues. The DNA for the CDR3 is TGCAGCGTGAGGGGAGGACAGTCCTACGAGCAGTACTTC. This gives the protein CSVRGGQSYEQYF.

In its sample, this clonotype was seen many times. The J gene is TRBJ2-7, the V gene TRBV5-1, with TRBD1 matching 7 bases. The CDR3 runs 20 residues. J was trimmed by 3 bases and V by 2 bases; bases with no gene match: 23. Germline loops: CDR1 SGHRS, CDR2 YFSETQ. In nucleotides, the CDR3 is TGCGCCAGCAGCTTTGGAATAGGGTTGAGGACAGGACTGCAATACTACGAGCAGTACTTC. Amino acids: CASSFGIGLRTGLQYYEQYF.

This clonotype was observed at least ten times. The chain couples TRBV29-1 to TRBJ1-4; 8 bases agree with TRBD1. The V and J ends lost 4 bases and 7 bases, in that order; junction bases with no gene match: 5. The CDR3 is 13 amino acids. From germline, CDR1 is SQVTM and CDR2 ANQGSEA. CDR3 in amino acids: CSVGDRGREKLFF. CDR3 DNA sequence: TGCAGCGTTGGAGACAGGGGTCGTGAAAAACTGTTTTTT.

In its sample, this clonotype was seen many times. The chain uses TRBV20-1 and TRBJ2-1; D uncertain. Germline V gives CDR1 DFQATT, CDR2 SNEGSKA (reference sequence). CDR3 size: 15 residues. Deletions cut 0 bases from V and 0 bases from J, with 9 bases between. The CDR3 region has the DNA TGCAGTGCTAGAGACGGTAGTGGCTCCTACAATGAGCAGTTCTTC. This gives the protein CSARDGSGSYNEQFF.

This clonotype was seen many times. The chain links TRBV20-1 to TRBJ2-5, with 8 bases that match TRBD2. Germline V lookup: CDR1 DFQATT, CDR2 SNEGSKA (reference sequence). This CDR3 is built from 15 residues. The V and J ends lost 2 bases and 3 bases, in that order; junction bases with no gene match: 8. CDR3: CSARNSGGAKETQYF. CDR3 DNA: TGCAGTGCTAGAAACAGCGGGGGAGCTAAAGAGACCCAGTACTTC.

In this sample, this clonotype turned up many times. This chain connects TRBV9 to TRBJ2-7, with 7 bases fitting TRBD2. The germline CDR1 and CDR2 sequences are SGDLS and YYNGEE. This CDR3 has 17 amino acids. The V gene end was trimmed by 3 bases and the J gene end by 4 bases; junction bases not matched to a gene: 16. The CDR3 DNA reads as TGTGCCAGCAGCGCGGGACTACTGTCGCGGGGTCCTTACGAGCAGTACTTC. Its protein product is CASSAGLLSRGPYEQYF.

In its sample, this clonotype was seen many times. V is TRBV24-1 and J is TRBJ2-7; tentative D call: TRBD1 (6 bases). There are 13 residues in the CDR3. Trimming cost V 3 bases and J 3 bases, with 8 bases left between them. CDR1 and CDR2 (germline): KGHDR, SFDVKD. As DNA, the CDR3 is TGTGCCACCAGTGATGGGACACTCTACGAGCAGTACTTC. Its protein product is CATSDGTLYEQYF.

This clonotype appeared a few times. J is TRBJ1-6 and V is TRBV5-1, with 7 bases matching TRBD1. The CDR3 sequence is 14 residues long. The V and J ends lost 4 bases and 10 bases, in that order; junction bases with no gene match: 8. Germline V gives CDR1 SGHRS, CDR2 YFSETQ. The CDR3 spells CASSPTGEGSPLHF. The CDR3 DNA follows: TGCGCCAGCAGCCCCACAGGGGAAGGATCACCCCTCCACTTT.

This clonotype was observed many times. The J gene is TRBJ2-5, the V gene TRBV5-1; D might be TRBD1 or TRBD2, each matching 5 bases. CDR1 is SGHRS, CDR2 YFSETQ, per germline. Trimming left V 0 bases short and J 2 bases short, with 11 bases between. The CDR3 runs 15 residues. The CDR3 loop reads CASSLVGALQETQYF. CDR3 sequence (DNA): TGCGCCAGCAGCTTGGTCGGGGCTCTTCAAGAGACCCAGTACTTC.

This clonotype occurred many times. The chain joins TRBV6-5 to TRBJ1-1; 7 bases line up with TRBD1. The V segment lost 4 bases and the J segment 8 bases; nucleotides outside the gene matches: 10. CDR3 length: 14 residues. CDR1 is MNHEY, CDR2 SVGAGI, per germline. The CDR3 coding sequence is TGTGCCAGCAGTTGGCTTTCGGGACAGAGAGAAGCTTTCTTT. Encoded protein: CASSWLSGQREAFF.

At least ten counts were recorded for this clonotype. The J gene is TRBJ1-2, the V gene TRBV28, with D possibly matching TRBD1 (5 bases). The V gene lost 3 bases and the J gene lost 0 bases, with 14 bases spanning the gap. The CDR3 contains 16 residues. Germline CDR1 is MDHEN and CDR2 is SYDVKM. The CDR3 sequence: CASSFGWGSPNYGYTF. The CDR3 DNA is TGTGCCAGCAGTTTTGGATGGGGGTCTCCTAACTATGGCTACACCTTC.

The chain is built from TRBV20-1 and TRBJ1-2; D not resolved. This CDR3 has 12 residues. V shed 3 bases and J shed 8 bases, with 13 bases lying between them. Per the germline V gene, CDR1 is DFQATT and CDR2 is SNEGSKA (reference sequence). The CDR3 here is CSASLWVVGYTF. The CDR3 nucleotides read TGCAGTGCTAGCTTGTGGGTTGTAGGCTACACCTTC.

J is TRBJ2-7 and V is TRBV12-3 or TRBV12-4; 7 bases match TRBD1. This CDR3 contains 13 residues. The J segment lost 9 bases and the V segment lost 6 bases, leaving 11 bases of the junction unmatched. Here the CDR3 DNA reads TGTGCCAGCAGCAAACAGGGGTTTACCGCGCAGTACTTC. This sequence encodes CASSKQGFTAQYF.